The 4 T cell receptor beta chains below come from one sample, sequenced in a study of shared clonotypes between healthy human individuals. Assay: immunoSEQ multiplex PCR; the TCRdb copy retains only in-frame clones and omits some. Of more than 2 million clones in the sample, about 93% were seen once. CD45RO-negative, CCR7-positively selected cells formed the naive CD8 fraction, excluding terminally differentiated effector memory CD45RA+ cells. The sample comprised naive CD8+ T cells from PBMCs. The receptors were sampled from a man aged 18 to 35 in good health. Some clones in this sample may be carry-over from other donors' samples.

The V and J genes are TRBV5-1 and TRBJ2-3; 12 bases fit TRBD2. The length of the CDR3 is 19 residues. With 4 bases clipped from V and 0 bases from J, the junction kept 12 bases outside the gene matches. Germline V gene sequence: CDR1 SGHRS, CDR2 YFSETQ. The DNA of the CDR3 is TGCGCCAGCAGCCTGACTAGCGGGAGTTTTGGAACTAGCACAGATACGCAGTATTTT. It encodes CASSLTSGSFGTSTDTQYF.

The chain recombines TRBV18 with TRBJ2-2, with a weak D call TRBD2 (5 bases). Germline V gene data show CDR1 as KGHSH and CDR2 as LQKENI. The CDR3 has 15 residues. The V and J ends lost 1 base and 1 base respectively, with 7 bases between them. The DNA for the CDR3 is TGTGCCAGCTCACCACTGAGGGAGAACACCGGGGAGCTGTTTTTT. Its protein is CASSPLRENTGELFF.

This CDR3 reads CASSLPQGRASYEQYF. The CDR3 DNA follows: TGCGCCAGCAGCCTCCCTCAGGGGCGAGCCTCCTACGAGCAGTACTTC. The chain is built from TRBV4-1 and TRBJ2-7; possibly TRBD1 for D (6 bases). Germline assignment: CDR1 MGHRA and CDR2 YSYEKL. The V gene lost 4 bases and the J gene lost 0 bases, with 16 bases spanning the gap. CDR3 length equals 16 residues.

The chain combines TRBV5-1 with TRBJ2-7, with a weak D call TRBD2 (6 bases). V was shortened by 4 bases and J by 5 bases, with 19 bases between the two germline ends. Germline CDR1 SGHRS, CDR2 YFSETQ. CDR3 length: 15 residues. CDR3 coding DNA: TGCGCCAGCAGCGAAGAACTAGCAGTGGGGGACGAGCAGTACTTC. Its translation: CASSEELAVGDEQYF.